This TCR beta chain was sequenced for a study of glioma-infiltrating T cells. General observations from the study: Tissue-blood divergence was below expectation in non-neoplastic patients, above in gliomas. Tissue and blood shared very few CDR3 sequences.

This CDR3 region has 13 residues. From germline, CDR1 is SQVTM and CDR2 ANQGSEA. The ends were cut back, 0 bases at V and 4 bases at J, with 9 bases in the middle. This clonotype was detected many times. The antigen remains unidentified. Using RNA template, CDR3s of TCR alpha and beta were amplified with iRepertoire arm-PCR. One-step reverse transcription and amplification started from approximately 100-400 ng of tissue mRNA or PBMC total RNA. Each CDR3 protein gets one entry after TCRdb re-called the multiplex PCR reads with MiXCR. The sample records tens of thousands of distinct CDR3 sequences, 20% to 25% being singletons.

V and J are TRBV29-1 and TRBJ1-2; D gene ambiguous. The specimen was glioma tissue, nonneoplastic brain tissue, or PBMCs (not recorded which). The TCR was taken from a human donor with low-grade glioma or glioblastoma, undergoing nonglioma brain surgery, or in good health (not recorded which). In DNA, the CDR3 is TGCAGCGTTGAAGATCGCGCTACCTATGGCTACACCTTC. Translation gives CSVEDRATYGYTF. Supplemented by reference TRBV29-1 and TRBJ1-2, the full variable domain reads SAVISQKPSRDICQRGTSLTIQCQVDSQVTMMFWYRQQPGQSLTLIATANQGSEATYESGFVIDKFPISRPNLTFSTLTVSNMSPEDSSIYLCSVEDRATYGYTFGSGTRLTVV.